The 21 T cell receptor beta chains in this list originate from one sample, sequenced in a study of blood T cells in healthy people across ages. Primed by a sample-barcoded 5' primer and a J-beta primer mix, a second PCR proceeded for roughly 6 to 12 cycles. One entry per CDR3 protein results from TCRdb running MiXCR on the 5' RACE reads. This table holds 1,800,000 or so distinct CDR3 sequences, roughly two fifths found once. The specimen was blood. Receptors were obtained from a human donor in good health.

The genes are TRBV4-2 and TRBJ2-7; 9 bases align to TRBD2. Germline V lookup: CDR1 LGHNA, CDR2 YNFKEQ. The CDR3 sequence is 15 residues long. J lost 4 bases, V lost 6 bases, and 10 bases had no gene match. CDR3 in DNA: TGTGCCAGCAGTCAAACAGGACTAGCGAGTTACGAGCAGTACTTC. This encodes CASSQTGLASYEQYF.

This chain links TRBV2 with TRBJ2-4, with 11 bases fitting TRBD2. Trimming at V came to 5 bases and at J to 0 bases, leaving 3 bases not matched to a gene. This CDR3 has 16 residues. Germline V gene lookup returns CDR1 SNHLY and CDR2 FYNNEI. This CDR3 reads CASSRLAGLAKNIQYF. In nucleotides, the CDR3 is TGTGCCAGCAGTCGACTAGCGGGACTAGCCAAAAACATTCAGTACTTC.

V and J are TRBV20-1 and TRBJ2-6; D may be TRBD1 (7 bases). Germline lookup yields CDR1 DFQATT and CDR2 SNEGSKA (reference sequence). V was cut by 0 bases and J by 2 bases, with 17 bases left in between. The CDR3 spans 18 residues. CDR3 loop: CSARDVQGRLAGANVLTF. The CDR3 bases are TGCAGTGCTAGAGACGTACAGGGGAGGTTAGCTGGGGCCAACGTCCTGACTTTC.

The V and J genes are TRBV7-2 and TRBJ2-1; a weak D match, TRBD2 (5 bases). The CDR3 is made up of 13 amino acids. Germline values: CDR1 SGHTA, CDR2 FQGNSA. The germline V and J ends were trimmed by 1 base and 10 bases, with 11 bases remaining between them. CDR3 region: CASSLEVAGEQFF. The DNA for the CDR3 is TGTGCCAGCAGCTTAGAGGTGGCGGGCGAGCAGTTCTTC.

This chain's CDR3 is CASSPRVGYEQYF. The DNA of the CDR3 is TGCGCCAGCAGCCCTAGGGTCGGCTACGAGCAGTACTTC. The V call is TRBV4-1, the J call TRBJ2-4; D unclear. The J call may be faulty, since TRBJ2-7 better matches the DNA end. The germline V gene has CDR1 MGHRA and CDR2 YSYEKL. The CDR3 consists of 13 residues.

The genes are TRBV4-3 and TRBJ2-3; no clear D gene. V gave up 0 bases and J gave up 2 bases, with 9 bases separating them. CDR3 length: 15 residues. Germline V lookup: CDR1 LGHNA, CDR2 YSLEER. The CDR3 here is CASSQEMVPTDTQYF. The CDR3 bases are TGCGCCAGCAGCCAAGAGATGGTACCCACAGATACGCAGTATTTT.

V usage is TRBV20-1 and J usage is TRBJ2-1; tentatively, D is TRBD1 or TRBD2 (5 bases each). The CDR3 spans 14 residues. The germline V gene encodes CDR1 DFQATT and CDR2 SNEGSKA (reference sequence). Between the trimmed V and J ends, which lost 1 base and 6 bases, there was a span of 13 bases. This CDR3 is CSARAPRGRNEQFF. The DNA for the CDR3 is TGCAGTGCTAGAGCCCCGAGGGGCCGCAATGAGCAGTTCTTC.

The chain has TRBV20-1 and TRBJ1-1; unclear D gene. This CDR3 is built from 13 residues. V gave up 2 bases and J gave up 5 bases, with 12 bases separating them. The germline CDR1 and CDR2 sequences are DFQATT and SNEGSKA (reference sequence). The CDR3 loop is CSARQAGSTEAFF. DNA for the CDR3: TGCAGTGCTAGACAGGCGGGGAGTACTGAAGCTTTCTTT.

The rearrangement joins TRBV7-2 to TRBJ2-3; D gene ambiguous. Germline V lookup: CDR1 SGHTA, CDR2 FQGNSA. V shed 8 bases and J shed 6 bases, with 12 bases lying between them. This CDR3 is 12 amino acids long. For the CDR3, the DNA is TGTGCCAGCTCCTTCGTCTACGATACGCAGTATTTT. Its protein is CASSFVYDTQYF.

The chain uses TRBV20-1 and TRBJ2-1; maybe TRBD2 (6 bases). This CDR3 has 17 residues. V was cut by 1 base and J by 4 bases, with 20 bases left in between. The germline V gene encodes CDR1 DFQATT and CDR2 SNEGSKA (reference sequence). The CDR3 region has the DNA TGCAGTGCTAGAGTAGCGGAGGGCCTGTATACTTACAATGAGCAGTTCTTC. It translates to CSARVAEGLYTYNEQFF.

This sequence joins TRBV4-2 and TRBJ2-1; D might be TRBD2 (6 bases). There are 15 residues in the CDR3. V was shortened by 1 base and J by 4 bases, with 11 bases between the two germline ends. Per the germline V gene, CDR1 is LGHNA and CDR2 is YNFKEQ. The CDR3 spells CASSQVGGNYNEQFF. CDR3 DNA sequence: TGTGCCAGCAGCCAAGTTGGGGGGAATTACAATGAGCAGTTCTTC.

This clonotype showed up just a few times. This chain connects TRBV24-1 to TRBJ2-7; 7 bases match TRBD2. In germline, CDR1 is KGHDR, CDR2 SFDVKD. Trimming took 3 bases from V and 3 from J; bases not matched to a gene: 4. CDR3 length: 14 residues. CDR3 in DNA: TGTGCCACCAGTGATGGGGGGGGACTCTACGAGCAGTACTTC. Amino acid sequence: CATSDGGGLYEQYF.

V usage is TRBV3-1 and J usage is TRBJ2-7; 9 bases align to TRBD2. CDR1 and CDR2 from the germline V gene are LGHDT and YNNKEL (reference sequence). There are 17 residues in the CDR3. The V segment lost 1 base and the J segment 3 bases; nucleotides outside the gene matches: 10. The CDR3 DNA sequence: TGTGCCAGCAGCCAAGGGAGAGGTATTAGCGGGGGCTACGAGCAGTACTTC. Translation: CASSQGRGISGGYEQYF.

This clonotype has more than one count but fewer than ten. The CDR3 nucleotides read TGTGCCAGCAGTCCTTTCCTGGCCCCAATGACCCAGTACTTC. Translating gives CASSPFLAPMTQYF. The rearrangement joins TRBV12-3 or TRBV12-4 to TRBJ2-5; D is ambiguous. The V end was cut by 5 bases, the J end by 7 bases, with 17 bases between. This CDR3 is built from 14 residues.

This chain uses TRBV11-2 with TRBJ2-1, with 12 bases aligning to TRBD2. Germline CDR1 reads SGHAT; CDR2 reads FQNNGV. This CDR3 contains 15 residues. The trim removed 4 bases at V and 8 bases at J, leaving 6 bases unmatched. Here the CDR3 reads CASSSGLAGSHEQFF. Written as DNA, the CDR3 is TGTGCCAGCAGCTCGGGACTAGCGGGTTCCCATGAGCAGTTCTTC.

This chain connects TRBV7-3 to TRBJ2-3; 7 bases align to TRBD1. Germline CDR1 SGHTA, CDR2 FQGTGA. CDR3 length: 15 amino acids. Trimming removed 7 bases from V and 4 bases from J; junction bases left unmatched: 11. CDR3 in amino acids: CASTLGGHDADTQYF. CDR3 coding DNA: TGTGCCAGCACCCTAGGGGGCCATGACGCAGATACGCAGTATTTT.

As regards this clonotype: The junction differs from germline at one of its ends, possibly a read error. CDR3 residues: CAISEGQGDNQPQHF. CDR3 nucleotide sequence: TGCGCCATCAGTGAGGGACAGGGGGACAATCAGCCCCAGCATTTT. This sequence joins TRBV10-3 and TRBJ1-5, with 11 bases that match TRBD1. CDR3 length: 15 residues. Germline V gives CDR1 ENHRY, CDR2 SYGVKD.

J is TRBJ2-5 and V is TRBV12-3 or TRBV12-4, with D possibly called TRBD1 or TRBD2 (6 bases each). The CDR3 is 13 residues long. The V end lost 8 bases, the J end lost 1 base, and 11 bases lay between the germline ends. The CDR3 DNA sequence: TGTGCCAGCGGGGGGCGCGCCCAAGAGACCCAGTACTTC. Translation: CASGGRAQETQYF.

V and J are TRBV20-1 and TRBJ1-2, with D possibly matching TRBD1 (5 bases). Trimming took off 0 bases at V and 2 bases at J, with 7 bases between the two ends. The V gene's germline CDR1 is DFQATT and CDR2 SNEGSKA (reference sequence). The CDR3 is 13 residues long. The CDR3 DNA follows: TGCAGTGCTAGAGATTGGGGGAACTATGGCTACACCTTC. Translation gives CSARDWGNYGYTF.

The chain combines TRBV15 with TRBJ2-3; D gene ambiguous. Trimming removed 4 bases at V and 0 bases at J, with 11 bases between. The germline gives CDR1 LNHNV, CDR2 YYDKDF (reference sequence). This CDR3 has 15 amino acids. The CDR3 is CATSKDGTSTDTQYF. CDR3 nucleotide sequence: TGTGCCACCAGCAAGGACGGTACTAGCACAGATACGCAGTATTTT.

The V call is TRBV12-3 or TRBV12-4, the J call TRBJ2-7; 8 bases match TRBD1. V shed 7 bases, J shed 6 bases, and the junction held 26 bases outside the gene matches. The CDR3 has 19 residues. DNA for the CDR3: TGTGCCAGCAATTCATACCAATCGCCGAGGACAGGGCTATCGTGCGAGCAGTACTTC. Its protein is CASNSYQSPRTGLSCEQYF.